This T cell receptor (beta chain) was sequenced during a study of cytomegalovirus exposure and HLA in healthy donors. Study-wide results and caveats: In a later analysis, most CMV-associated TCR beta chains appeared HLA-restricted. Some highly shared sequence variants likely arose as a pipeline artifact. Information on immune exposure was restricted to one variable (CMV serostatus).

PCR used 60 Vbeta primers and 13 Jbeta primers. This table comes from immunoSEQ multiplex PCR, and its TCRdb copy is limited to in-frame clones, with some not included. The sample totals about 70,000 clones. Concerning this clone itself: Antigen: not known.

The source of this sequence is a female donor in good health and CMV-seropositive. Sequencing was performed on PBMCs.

CDR3 DNA: TGTGCCAGCAGCCCGACTAGCGGGGGGCAAGAGACCCAGTACTTC. This encodes CASSPTSGGQETQYF. The chain couples TRBV7-9 to TRBJ2-5, with 13 bases aligning to TRBD2. V shed 5 bases and J 2 bases; nucleotides not matched to a gene: 2. The CDR3 covers 15 residues. Germline values: CDR1 SEHNR, CDR2 FQNEAQ (reference sequence).